Each of the 16 T cell receptor beta chains below was sequenced from the same sample in a study of T cell repertoires in cytomegalovirus infection. MiXCR, run by TCRdb on the reads, gives a single entry per CDR3 protein. This sample carries 100,000 to 150,000 distinct CDR3 sequences, more than 25% of them seen once, and the ten largest clones take approximately 59%. Antigens for these TCRs are unknown. Sequencing used CD8+ T cells from cultured PBMCs, obtained from culture after CMV antigen stimulation. These receptors were collected from a human donor in good health (CMV status not recorded). Some clones in this sample may be carry-over from other donors' samples.

J is TRBJ2-1 and V is TRBV6-5; a possible D gene is TRBD2 (6 bases). The CDR3 has 16 residues. CDR1 and CDR2 (germline): MNHEY, SVGAGI. V lost 6 bases and J lost 0, with 15 bases in between. Here the CDR3 reads CASSFIAVSSYNEQFF. As DNA, the CDR3 is TGTGCCAGCAGCTTTATAGCGGTGAGCTCCTACAATGAGCAGTTCTTC.

The V gene is TRBV5-4, the J gene TRBJ1-4; D perhaps matches TRBD1 (6 bases). From germline, CDR1 is SGHNT and CDR2 YYREEE (reference sequence). The CDR3 runs 15 residues. V gave up 4 bases and J gave up 4 bases, with 14 bases separating them. The DNA of the CDR3 is TGTGCCAGCAGCCTAAACAGGGCCGTTAATGAAAAACTGTTTTTT. Its protein product is CASSLNRAVNEKLFF.

This clonotype was counted a few times. The chain recombines TRBV9 with TRBJ2-7, with D uncertain. The CDR3 runs to 16 residues. CDR1 SGDLS and CDR2 YYNGEE come from the germline V gene. V shed 1 base and J shed 0 bases, with 14 bases lying between them. This chain's CDR3 is CASSVSSGANSYEQYF. Here the CDR3 DNA reads TGTGCCAGCAGCGTATCTTCTGGCGCGAACTCCTACGAGCAGTACTTC. Full variable domain (rest looked up from reference TRBV9 and TRBJ2-7): DSGVTQTPKHLITATGQRVTLRCSPRSGDLSVYWYQQSLDQGLQFLIQYYNGEERAKGNILERFSAQQFPDLHSELNLSSLELGDSALYFCASSVSSGANSYEQYFGPGTRLTVT.

This chain connects TRBV7-2 to TRBJ2-2, with D unresolved. This CDR3 has 13 amino acids. The V end lost 4 bases, the J end lost 7 bases, and 10 bases lay between the germline ends. Germline CDR1 and CDR2: SGHTA and FQGNSA. CDR3 in amino acids: CASSWSDGGELFF. The CDR3 DNA sequence: TGTGCCAGCAGCTGGTCGGACGGCGGGGAGCTGTTTTTT.

This clonotype was seen more than once but under ten times. The chain employs TRBV2 and TRBJ2-3; TRBD2 aligns across 10 bases. CDR1 is SNHLY and CDR2 is FYNNEI in the germline V gene. V lost 4 bases and J lost 5; bases outside the gene matches: 6. The CDR3 is 15 residues long. The CDR3 is CASSGAGGPIDTQYF. The CDR3 DNA follows: TGTGCCAGCAGTGGAGCGGGGGGGCCTATAGATACGCAGTATTTT.

This chain links TRBV4-1 with TRBJ1-2; unclear D gene. CDR1 and CDR2 (germline): MGHRA, YSYEKL. The V end lost 2 bases, the J end lost 2 bases, and 21 bases lay between the germline ends. CDR3 length: 18 residues. CDR3 sequence reads: CASSQPTFVGEGNYGYTF. CDR3 sequence (DNA): TGCGCCAGCAGCCAACCGACGTTCGTTGGGGAAGGGAACTATGGCTACACCTTC.

This clonotype came up a few times. This rearrangement joins TRBV5-1 to TRBJ1-1; D gene ambiguous. The V and J ends lost 0 bases and 4 bases respectively, with 10 bases between them. This CDR3 comprises 14 residues. Germline V CDR1 and CDR2: SGHRS, YFSETQ. The CDR3 here is CASSLAGEFTEAFF. The DNA for the CDR3 is TGCGCCAGCAGCTTGGCCGGAGAATTCACTGAAGCTTTCTTT.

This clonotype was observed a few times. The rearrangement uses TRBV4-1 and TRBJ2-3; TRBD2 is a possible D gene (5 bases). The CDR3 extends over 16 amino acids. Trimming removed 2 bases at V and 0 bases at J, with 12 bases between. Germline loops: CDR1 MGHRA, CDR2 YSYEKL. The CDR3 sequence is CASSQWPAVSTDTQYF. The DNA of the CDR3 is TGCGCCAGCAGCCAATGGCCAGCGGTGAGCACAGATACGCAGTATTTT.

This clonotype was seen a handful of times. The chain links TRBV12-3 or TRBV12-4 to TRBJ1-4; D is uncertain. Deletions cut 3 bases from V and 1 base from J, with 9 bases between. The CDR3 contains 15 residues. CDR3 region: CASSFVPGTNEKLFF. CDR3 nucleotides: TGTGCCAGCAGTTTCGTTCCGGGAACTAATGAAAAACTGTTTTTT.

There are many counts of this clonotype. V is TRBV18 and J is TRBJ1-2; 7 bases match TRBD1. The CDR3 loop spans 14 amino acids. J was trimmed by 6 bases and V by 4 bases; bases with no gene match: 8. Per the germline V gene, CDR1 is KGHSH and CDR2 is LQKENI. The CDR3 sequence is CASSRRQGGDGYTF. In DNA form, the CDR3 reads TGTGCCAGCTCACGAAGACAGGGAGGGGATGGCTACACCTTC.

The chain recombines TRBV7-9 with TRBJ1-6; TRBD1 matches at 8 bases. This CDR3 is built from 18 residues. The germline CDR1 and CDR2 sequences are SEHNR and FQNEAQ (reference sequence). Unmatched junction bases numbered 15, after V lost 2 bases and J lost 9 bases. The CDR3: CASSLLGSFGQGPSPLHF. The CDR3 DNA sequence: TGTGCCAGCAGCTTACTCGGATCATTTGGACAGGGTCCTTCACCCCTCCACTTT.

A single count supports this clonotype. This chain links TRBV27 with TRBJ1-3; D remains unclear. Trimming left V 2 bases short and J 0 bases short, with 11 bases between. CDR3 length equals 16 residues. Germline V gene sequence: CDR1 MNHEY, CDR2 SMNVEV (reference sequence). The CDR3 DNA sequence: TGTGCCAGCAGTTTAGTGGCTCCGCGCTCTGGAAACACCATATATTTT. Its translation: CASSLVAPRSGNTIYF.

The genes are TRBV10-3 and TRBJ1-2; the D gene is possibly TRBD1 (6 bases). Trimming took off 7 bases at V and 2 bases at J, with 11 bases between the two ends. The CDR3 covers 13 residues. The germline gives CDR1 ENHRY, CDR2 SYGVKD. The CDR3 coding sequence is TGTGCCATCAAGGGGGTCACCAACTATGGCTACACCTTC. Its protein is CAIKGVTNYGYTF.

This clonotype was counted only a few times. The V call is TRBV4-1, the J call TRBJ1-1, with unresolved D. In germline, CDR1 is MGHRA, CDR2 YSYEKL. The CDR3 is made up of 16 amino acids. Trimming left V 3 bases short and J 6 bases short, with 20 bases between. The CDR3 loop reads CASSHPPGAGLAEAFF. As DNA, the CDR3 is TGCGCCAGCAGCCACCCCCCGGGAGCGGGCCTCGCTGAAGCTTTCTTT.

This clonotype occurred a few times. The V call is TRBV7-9, the J call TRBJ2-1; D is tentatively TRBD1 or TRBD2 (5 bases each). The CDR3 is 13 residues long. Looked up from germline, CDR1 is SEHNR and CDR2 is FQNEAQ (reference sequence). V lost 4 bases to trimming and J lost 7 bases, with 11 bases between them. In DNA, the CDR3 is TGTGCCAGCAGCTCGGGACGGATTAATGAGCAGTTCTTC. It is translated as CASSSGRINEQFF.

This clonotype appeared many times. The J gene is TRBJ2-2, the V gene TRBV19, with a tentative D call TRBD1 (6 bases). V was trimmed by 7 bases and J by 7 bases, leaving 13 bases between them. Germline values: CDR1 LNHDA, CDR2 SQIVND (reference sequence). The CDR3 runs 13 residues. CDR3: CASKRGQFGELFF. CDR3 coding DNA: TGTGCCAGTAAAAGGGGACAATTCGGGGAGCTGTTTTTT.